This TCR beta chain was documented in a study of blood T cell repertoires in COVID-19 (dated by TCRdb to 2020 to 2022). Study-level background: Collaborator samples came from the United States, Italy and Spain and covered acute and convalescent phases of COVID-19. The repertoires were released in a freely available public database intended as a resource for research on the immune response to SARS-CoV-2. Samples were obtained from the ongoing ImmuneRACE study (first 160 participants) and from 1,200 or so subjects provided by 6 global collaborators. The material from the prospective study consisted of cDNA or gDNA derived from T cells, B-cell-depleted T cells, or PBMCs. HLA class I and class II types, where available, came from metadata supplied by the sample provider rather than from assay-based typing. Subjects who had been exposed to COVID-19, were actively infected with it, or had recovered from it provided the deeply sampled blood TCRbeta repertoires that made up the dataset. Sample metadata almost always included a de-identified subject ID, COVID-19 status, age in years and sex. Broader findings and caveats from the paper: Clinical and demographic metadata were provided uncurated, with the amount varying by source and participant.

In its sample, this clone was seen once. This clone's antigen is unknown. No much larger clonotype is one base removed from it; base qualities were not supplied. Trimming takes 1 base off V and 6 bases off J; junction bases not matched to a gene: 3. Taken from cysteine to phenylalanine, the CDR3 has 13 residues. Only the CDR3 DNA stays, 39 bases, in frame from base 1. The germline V gene (reference sequence) specifies SGHNT as CDR1 and YYREEE as CDR2. The immunoSEQ Assay, a bias-controlled multiplex PCR, was used to amplify TCRbeta CDR3 regions from genomic DNA. Processing in the source paper ran as follows. The number of nucleated cells in each sample was estimated from the amplification of reference gene primers within the assay. Sequence reads were collapsed and filtered to measure the absolute abundance of every unique TCRbeta CDR3 rearrangement. For each sample, productive Simpson clonality was calculated by taking the square root of Simpson's diversity index across productive rearrangements. The table comes from immuneACCESS by way of TCRdb, which keeps in-frame sequences with V and J called. Part of the clones is missing from these tables; in studies checked, under half for an unresolved V gene and the rest for unknown reasons. Clone size and V and J calls were adopted from that table, with D and trimming inferred from the DNA. This sample holds roughly 190,000 clones; about four fifths were observed only once. Of the sample, 10% to 15% falls within the top ten clones.

Participants in the prospective study were aged about 18 to 95 years, lived in some 24 United States geographic areas, and enrolled through a virtual design. In the prospective study, cohorts were assigned on the basis of participant-reported clinical history obtained from a screening survey and a study questionnaire. Recovered participants in ImmuneRACE Cohort 3 were defined as having two consecutive negative NP/OP PCR tests, clearance from a healthcare professional, or resolution of symptoms. In the prospective study, mobile phlebotomists collected whole blood, serum and a nasopharyngeal or oropharyngeal swab from each participant. Prospective study participants could optionally give additional blood draws and questionnaires over a roughly two-month period. Prospective study blood samples were shipped either frozen or at room temperature before DNA extraction.

The receptor chain draws on TRBV5-4 and TRBJ1-2; 7 central nucleotides agree with TRBD1. The receptor comes from a middle-aged man who had recovered from COVID-19. Sample: PBMCs or T cells enriched from blood (not recorded which). The sequenced DNA is TGTGCCAGCAGCTTGATAGGGGGCAATGGCTACACCTTC. This gives the protein CASSLIGGNGYTF.